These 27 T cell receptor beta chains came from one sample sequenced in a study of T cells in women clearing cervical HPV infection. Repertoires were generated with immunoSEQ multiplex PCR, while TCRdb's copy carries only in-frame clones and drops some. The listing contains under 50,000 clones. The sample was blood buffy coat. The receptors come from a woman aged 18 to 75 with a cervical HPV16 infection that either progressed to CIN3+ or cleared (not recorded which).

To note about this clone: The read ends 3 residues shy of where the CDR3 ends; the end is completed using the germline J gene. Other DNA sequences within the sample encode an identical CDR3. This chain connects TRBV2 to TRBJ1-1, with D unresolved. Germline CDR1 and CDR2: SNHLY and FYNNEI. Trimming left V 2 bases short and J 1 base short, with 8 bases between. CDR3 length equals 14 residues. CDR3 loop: CASSELAGNTEAFF. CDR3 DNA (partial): TGTGCCAGCAGTGAACTCGCGGGGAACACTGAA.

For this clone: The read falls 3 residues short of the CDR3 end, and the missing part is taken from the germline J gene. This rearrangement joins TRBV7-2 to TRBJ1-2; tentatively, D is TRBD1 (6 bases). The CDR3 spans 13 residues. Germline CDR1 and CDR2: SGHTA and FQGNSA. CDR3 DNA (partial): TGTGCCAGCAGCGCCACCCGGGACAACGAA. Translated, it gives CASSATRDNE. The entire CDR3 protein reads CASSATRDNEYTF.

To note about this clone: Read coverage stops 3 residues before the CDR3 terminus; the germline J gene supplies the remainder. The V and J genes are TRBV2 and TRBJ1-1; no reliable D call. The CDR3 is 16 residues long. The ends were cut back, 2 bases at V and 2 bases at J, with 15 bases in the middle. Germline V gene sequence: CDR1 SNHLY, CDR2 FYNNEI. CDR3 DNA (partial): TGTGCCAGCAGTGAAAGGAGGGCAGGTATAAACACTGAA. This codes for CASSERRAGINTE. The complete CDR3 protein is CASSERRAGINTEAFF.

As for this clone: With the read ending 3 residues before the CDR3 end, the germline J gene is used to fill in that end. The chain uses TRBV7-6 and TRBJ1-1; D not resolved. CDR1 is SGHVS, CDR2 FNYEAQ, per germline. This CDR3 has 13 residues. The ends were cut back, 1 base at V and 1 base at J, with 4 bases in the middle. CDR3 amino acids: CASSLGQNTEAFF. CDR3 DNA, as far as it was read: TGTGCCAGCAGCTTAGGACAGAACACTGAA.

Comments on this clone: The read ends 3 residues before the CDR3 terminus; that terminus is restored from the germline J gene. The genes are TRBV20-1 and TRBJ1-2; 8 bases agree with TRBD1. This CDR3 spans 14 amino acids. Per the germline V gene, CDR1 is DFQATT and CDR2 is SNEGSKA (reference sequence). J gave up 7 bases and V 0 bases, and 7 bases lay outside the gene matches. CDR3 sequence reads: CSARDGQGLSGYTF. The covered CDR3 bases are TGCAGTGCTAGAGACGGACAGGGATTGAGTGGC.

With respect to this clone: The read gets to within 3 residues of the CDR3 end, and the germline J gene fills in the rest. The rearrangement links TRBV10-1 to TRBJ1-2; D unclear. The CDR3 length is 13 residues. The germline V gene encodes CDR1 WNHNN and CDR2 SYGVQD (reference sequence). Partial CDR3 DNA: TGCGCCAGCAGTGAAGGCCATGGGCGAGGC. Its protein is CASSEGHGRG. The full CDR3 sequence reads CASSEGHGRGYTF.

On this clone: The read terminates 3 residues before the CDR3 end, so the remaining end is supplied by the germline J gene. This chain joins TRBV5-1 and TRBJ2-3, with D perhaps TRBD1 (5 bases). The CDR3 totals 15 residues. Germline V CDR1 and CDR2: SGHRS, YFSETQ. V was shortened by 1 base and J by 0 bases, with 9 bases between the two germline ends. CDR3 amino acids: CASSLLAGSTDTQYF. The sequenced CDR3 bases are TGCGCCAGCAGCTTGTTGGCAGGGAGCACAGATACG.

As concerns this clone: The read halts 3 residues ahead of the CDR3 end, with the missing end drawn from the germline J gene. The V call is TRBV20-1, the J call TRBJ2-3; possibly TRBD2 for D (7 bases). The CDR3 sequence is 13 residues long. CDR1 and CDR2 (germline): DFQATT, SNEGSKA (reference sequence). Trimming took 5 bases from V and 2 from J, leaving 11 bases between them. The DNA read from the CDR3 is TGCAGTGCTCCTCGGGGGGCCACAGATACG. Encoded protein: CSAPRGATDT. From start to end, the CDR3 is CSAPRGATDTQYF.

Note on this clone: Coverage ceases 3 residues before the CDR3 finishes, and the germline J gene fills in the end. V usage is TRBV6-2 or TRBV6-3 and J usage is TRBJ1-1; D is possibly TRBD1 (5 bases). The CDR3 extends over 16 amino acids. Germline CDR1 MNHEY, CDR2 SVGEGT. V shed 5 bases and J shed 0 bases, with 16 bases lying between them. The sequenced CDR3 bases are TGTGCCAGCAGTCCCCGGCTAACAGGTCTGAACACTGAA. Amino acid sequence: CASSPRLTGLNTE. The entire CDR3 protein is CASSPRLTGLNTEAFF.

CDR3 bases read: TGTGCCAGCAGCTTAAGGTGGACAGGGGAGGCTGAA. It encodes CASSLRWTGEAE. The CDR3 as a whole reads CASSLRWTGEAEAFF. V is TRBV7-9 and J is TRBJ1-1, with 9 nucleotides matching TRBD1. Coverage ceases 3 residues before the CDR3 finishes, and the germline J gene fills in the end. V shed 2 bases and J 6 bases; nucleotides not matched to a gene: 7. Germline CDR1 is SEHNR and CDR2 is FQNEAQ (reference sequence). This CDR3 has 15 amino acids.

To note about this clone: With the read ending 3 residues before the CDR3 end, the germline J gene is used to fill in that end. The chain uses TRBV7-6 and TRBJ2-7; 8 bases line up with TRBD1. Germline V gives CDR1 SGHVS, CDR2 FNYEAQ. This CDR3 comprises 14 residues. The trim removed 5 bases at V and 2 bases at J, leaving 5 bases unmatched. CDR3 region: CASSNGQGTYEQYF. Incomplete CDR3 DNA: TGTGCCAGCAGCAACGGACAGGGTACCTACGAG.

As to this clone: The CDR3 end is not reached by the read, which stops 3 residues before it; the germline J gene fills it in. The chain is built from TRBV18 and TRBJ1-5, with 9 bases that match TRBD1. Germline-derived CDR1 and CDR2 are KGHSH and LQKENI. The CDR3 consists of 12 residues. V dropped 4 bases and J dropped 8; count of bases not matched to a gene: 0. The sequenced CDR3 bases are TGTGCCAGCTCACGGGACAGGGAGCCC. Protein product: CASSRDREP. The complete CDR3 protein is CASSRDREPQHF.

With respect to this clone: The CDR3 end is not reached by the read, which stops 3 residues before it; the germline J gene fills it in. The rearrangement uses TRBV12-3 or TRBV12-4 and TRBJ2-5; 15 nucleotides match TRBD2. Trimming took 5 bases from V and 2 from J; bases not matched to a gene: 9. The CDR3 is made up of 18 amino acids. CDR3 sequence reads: CASSPWTSGGAKQETQYF. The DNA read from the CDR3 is TGTGCCAGCAGTCCCTGGACTAGCGGGGGGGCGAAACAAGAGACC.

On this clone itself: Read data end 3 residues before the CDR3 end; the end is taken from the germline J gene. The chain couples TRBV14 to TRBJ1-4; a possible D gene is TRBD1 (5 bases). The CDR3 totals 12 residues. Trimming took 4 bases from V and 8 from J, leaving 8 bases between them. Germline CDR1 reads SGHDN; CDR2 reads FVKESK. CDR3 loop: CASSLTAEKLFF. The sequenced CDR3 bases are TGTGCCAGCAGCCTGACAGCCGAAAAA.

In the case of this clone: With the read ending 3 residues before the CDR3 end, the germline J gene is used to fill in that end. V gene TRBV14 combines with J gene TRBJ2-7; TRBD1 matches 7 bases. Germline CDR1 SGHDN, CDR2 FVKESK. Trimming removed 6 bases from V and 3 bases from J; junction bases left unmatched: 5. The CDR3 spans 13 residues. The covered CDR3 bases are TGTGCCAGCAGTTGGGGACAGAACTACGAG. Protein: CASSWGQNYE. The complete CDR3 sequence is CASSWGQNYEQYF.

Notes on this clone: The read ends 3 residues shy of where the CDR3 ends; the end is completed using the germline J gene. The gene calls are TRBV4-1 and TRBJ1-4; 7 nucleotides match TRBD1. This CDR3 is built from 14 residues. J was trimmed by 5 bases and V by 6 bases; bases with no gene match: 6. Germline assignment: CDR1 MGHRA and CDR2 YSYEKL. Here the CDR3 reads CASSRDSLNEKLFF. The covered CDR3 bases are TGCGCCAGCAGTCGGGACAGCCTGAATGAAAAA.

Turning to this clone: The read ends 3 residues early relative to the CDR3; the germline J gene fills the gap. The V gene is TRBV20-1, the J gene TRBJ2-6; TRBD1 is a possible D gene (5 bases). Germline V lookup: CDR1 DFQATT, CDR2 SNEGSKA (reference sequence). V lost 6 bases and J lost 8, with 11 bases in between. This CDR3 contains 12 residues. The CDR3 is CSALQESNVLTF. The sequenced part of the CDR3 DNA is TGCAGTGCCCTACAGGAATCCAACGTC.

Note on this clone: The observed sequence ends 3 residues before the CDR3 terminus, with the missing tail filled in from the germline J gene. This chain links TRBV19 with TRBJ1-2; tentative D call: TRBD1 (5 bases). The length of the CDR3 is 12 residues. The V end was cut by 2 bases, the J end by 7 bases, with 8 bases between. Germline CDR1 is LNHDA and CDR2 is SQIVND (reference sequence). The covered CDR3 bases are TGTGCCAGTAGTATAAGGGGTGGTGGC. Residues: CASSIRGGG. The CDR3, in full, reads CASSIRGGGYTF.

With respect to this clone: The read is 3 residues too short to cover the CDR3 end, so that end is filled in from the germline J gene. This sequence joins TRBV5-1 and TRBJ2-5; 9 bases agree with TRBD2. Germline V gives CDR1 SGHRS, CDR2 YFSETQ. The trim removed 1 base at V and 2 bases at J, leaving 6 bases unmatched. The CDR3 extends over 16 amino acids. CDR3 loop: CASSLRTRGGQETQYF. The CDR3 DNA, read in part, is TGCGCCAGCAGCTTGAGGACGCGGGGGGGACAAGAGACC.

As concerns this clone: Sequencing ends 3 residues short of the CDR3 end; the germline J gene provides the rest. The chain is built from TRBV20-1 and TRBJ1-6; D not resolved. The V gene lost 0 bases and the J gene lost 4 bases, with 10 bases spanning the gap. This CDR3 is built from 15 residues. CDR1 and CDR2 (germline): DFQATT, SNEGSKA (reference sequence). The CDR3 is CSARDRGAYNSPLHF. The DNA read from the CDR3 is TGCAGTGCTAGAGATCGGGGAGCATATAATTCACCC.

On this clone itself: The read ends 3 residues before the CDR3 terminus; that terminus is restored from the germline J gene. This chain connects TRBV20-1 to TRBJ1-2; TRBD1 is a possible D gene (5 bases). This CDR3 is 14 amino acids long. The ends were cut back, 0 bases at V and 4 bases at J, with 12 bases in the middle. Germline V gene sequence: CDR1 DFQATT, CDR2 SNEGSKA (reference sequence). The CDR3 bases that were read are TGCAGTGCTAGAGATCGAAGGGGAGGCTATGGC. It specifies CSARDRRGGYG. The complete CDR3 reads CSARDRRGGYGYTF.

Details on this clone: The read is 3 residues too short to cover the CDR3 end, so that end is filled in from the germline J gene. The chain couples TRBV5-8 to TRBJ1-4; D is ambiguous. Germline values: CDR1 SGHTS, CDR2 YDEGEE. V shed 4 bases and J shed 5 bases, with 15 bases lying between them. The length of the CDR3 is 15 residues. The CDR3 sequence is CASSPTNGLNEKLFF. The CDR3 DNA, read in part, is TGTGCCAGCAGCCCTACTAACGGATTAAATGAAAAA.

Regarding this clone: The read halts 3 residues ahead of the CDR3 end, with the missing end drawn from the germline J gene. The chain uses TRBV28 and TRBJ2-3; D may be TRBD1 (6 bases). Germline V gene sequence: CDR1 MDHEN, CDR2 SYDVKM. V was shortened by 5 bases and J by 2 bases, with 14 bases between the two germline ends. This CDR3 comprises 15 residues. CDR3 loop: CASSPSTGFTDTQYF. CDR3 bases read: TGTGCCAGCAGTCCATCGACAGGCTTCACAGATACG.

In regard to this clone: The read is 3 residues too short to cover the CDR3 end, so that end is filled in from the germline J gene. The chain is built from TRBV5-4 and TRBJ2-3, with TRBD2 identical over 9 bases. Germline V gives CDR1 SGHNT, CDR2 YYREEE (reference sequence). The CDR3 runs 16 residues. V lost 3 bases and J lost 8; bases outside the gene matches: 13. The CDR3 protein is CASSSLLFGLAPTQYF. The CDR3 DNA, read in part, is TGTGCCAGCAGCTCCCTTCTATTTGGACTAGCGCCTACG. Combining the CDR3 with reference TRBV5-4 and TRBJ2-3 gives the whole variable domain ETGVTQSPTHLIKTRGQQVTLRCSSQSGHNTVSWYQQALGQGPQFIFQYYREEENGRGNFPPRFSGLQFPNYSSELNVNALELDDSALYLCASSSLLFGLAPTQYFGPGTRLTVL.

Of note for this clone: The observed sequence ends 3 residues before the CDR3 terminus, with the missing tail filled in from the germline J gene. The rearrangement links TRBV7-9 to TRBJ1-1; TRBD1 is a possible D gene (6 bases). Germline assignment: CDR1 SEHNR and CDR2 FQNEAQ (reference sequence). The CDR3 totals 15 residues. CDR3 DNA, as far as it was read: TGTGCCAGCAGCTTAGGTGCGGGGGGCGATCGCGGG. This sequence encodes CASSLGAGGDRG. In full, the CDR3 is CASSLGAGGDRGAFF.

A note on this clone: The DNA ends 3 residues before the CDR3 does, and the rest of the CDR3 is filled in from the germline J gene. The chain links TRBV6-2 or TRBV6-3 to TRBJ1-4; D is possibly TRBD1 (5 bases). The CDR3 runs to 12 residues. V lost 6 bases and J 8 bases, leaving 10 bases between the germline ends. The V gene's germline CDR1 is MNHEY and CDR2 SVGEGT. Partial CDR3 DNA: TGTGCCAGCAGGCGCCGGGGGGAAAAA. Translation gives CASRRRGEK. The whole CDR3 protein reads CASRRRGEKLFF.

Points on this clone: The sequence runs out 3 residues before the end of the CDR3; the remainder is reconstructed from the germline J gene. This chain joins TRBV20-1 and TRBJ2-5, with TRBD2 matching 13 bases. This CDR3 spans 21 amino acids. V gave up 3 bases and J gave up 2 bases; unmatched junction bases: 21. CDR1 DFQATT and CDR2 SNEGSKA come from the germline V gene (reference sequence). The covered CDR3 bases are TGCAGTGCTAGTCCCCCACACCCCCAACTAGCGGGGGGGCCGGGTCAAGAGACC. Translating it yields CSASPPHPQLAGGPGQET. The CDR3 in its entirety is CSASPPHPQLAGGPGQETQYF.